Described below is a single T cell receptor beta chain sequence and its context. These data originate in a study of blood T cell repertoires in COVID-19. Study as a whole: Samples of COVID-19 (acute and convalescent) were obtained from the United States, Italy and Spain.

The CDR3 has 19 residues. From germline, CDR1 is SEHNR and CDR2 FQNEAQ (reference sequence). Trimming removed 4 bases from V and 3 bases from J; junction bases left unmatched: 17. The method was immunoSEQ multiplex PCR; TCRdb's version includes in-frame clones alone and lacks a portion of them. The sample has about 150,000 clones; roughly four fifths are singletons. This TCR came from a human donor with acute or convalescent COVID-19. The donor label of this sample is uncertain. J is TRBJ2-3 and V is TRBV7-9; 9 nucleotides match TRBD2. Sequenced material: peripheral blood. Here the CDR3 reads CASSYPLGSGGPSTDTQYF. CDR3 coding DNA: TGTGCCAGCAGCTACCCCCTGGGTAGCGGGGGACCTTCTACAGATACGCAGTATTTT.